Below are 23 T cell receptor beta chains sequenced from a single sample in a study of post-analysis software for immune sequencing data. Overall study findings and caveats: TRBV segments more frequent in patients than in controls numbered about five and included TRBV5-6, TRBV5-1 and TRBV20-1.

Their recognized antigens are unknown. Unique molecular identifiers were carried by the TCR beta cDNA libraries. MiXCR, applied by TCRdb to the PCR reads, yields one record per CDR3 protein. The data contain hundreds of thousands of distinct CDR3 sequences, 25% to 30% of them singletons. The sample comprised blood. The receptors originated from a girl aged 10-17 years with multiple sclerosis.

The chain links TRBV7-2 to TRBJ2-4; weak D call: TRBD2 (6 bases). Germline CDR1 is SGHTA and CDR2 is FQGNSA. This CDR3 is 13 amino acids long. Deletions cut 5 bases from V and 10 bases from J, with 15 bases between. The CDR3 DNA reads as TGTGCCAGCAGCCCTCGCTGGGAGGAAATTCAGTACTTC. Translating gives CASSPRWEEIQYF.

This chain uses TRBV5-1 with TRBJ2-3; 11 bases align to TRBD1. The trim removed 1 base at V and 6 bases at J, leaving 4 bases unmatched. Germline V gene data show CDR1 as SGHRS and CDR2 as YFSETQ. CDR3 size: 15 residues. The CDR3 nucleotides read TGCGCCAGCAGCTTGAATGGACAGGGGGCCGATACGCAGTATTTT. Protein: CASSLNGQGADTQYF.

In its sample, this clonotype was seen a few times. The chain recombines TRBV9 with TRBJ2-5; TRBD1 might be the D (5 bases). Germline lookup yields CDR1 SGDLS and CDR2 YYNGEE. The CDR3 is made up of 15 amino acids. V was pared by 4 bases and J by 4 bases, with 17 bases between. Written as DNA, the CDR3 is TGTGCCAGCAGCCTCAGCCCCACTCAGGGAGAGACCCAGTACTTC. It translates to CASSLSPTQGETQYF.

This clonotype has a count of ten or more. The rearrangement uses TRBV6-5 and TRBJ2-1, with D maybe TRBD2 (5 bases). Trimming took 5 bases from V and 7 from J, leaving 12 bases between them. The germline CDR1 and CDR2 sequences are MNHEY and SVGAGI. This CDR3 contains 13 residues. The CDR3 protein is CASSTPGENEQFF. In nucleotides, the CDR3 is TGTGCCAGCAGTACCCCCGGGGAGAATGAGCAGTTCTTC.

The V call is TRBV4-3, the J call TRBJ2-7, with D hard to call. Between the trimmed V and J ends, which lost 0 bases and 0 bases, there was a span of 6 bases. Germline V gene data show CDR1 as LGHNA and CDR2 as YSLEER. This CDR3 comprises 14 residues. This chain's CDR3 is CASSQESVSYEQYF. The CDR3 coding sequence is TGCGCCAGCAGCCAAGAGTCTGTCTCCTACGAGCAGTACTTC.

This clonotype was seen only once. A much bigger clone sits one base away, suggesting this may be a read error. V gene TRBV29-1 combines with J gene TRBJ2-1; 7 bases line up with TRBD2. This CDR3 has 13 residues. CDR1 SQVTM and CDR2 ANQGSEA come from the germline V gene. The trim removed 7 bases at V and 10 bases at J, leaving 13 bases unmatched. The CDR3 nucleotides read TGCAGCGCCGGGACTGGCGGGAGCCAAGAGCAGTTCTTC. This translates into CSAGTGGSQEQFF.

This clonotype showed up just a few times. V and J are TRBV2 and TRBJ2-1, with TRBD2 matching over 8 bases. CDR3 length: 16 residues. The V gene end was trimmed by 1 base and the J gene end by 0 bases; junction bases not matched to a gene: 2. Germline loops: CDR1 SNHLY, CDR2 FYNNEI. The CDR3 region has the DNA TGTGCCAGCAGTGAAGGGCGGGGGGCCTCCTACAATGAGCAGTTCTTC. Its translation: CASSEGRGASYNEQFF.

This clonotype was found a few times. This chain connects TRBV20-1 to TRBJ2-7; D is perhaps TRBD2 (5 bases). CDR1 DFQATT and CDR2 SNEGSKA come from the germline V gene (reference sequence). The CDR3 extends over 14 amino acids. V dropped 0 bases and J dropped 6 bases, with 15 bases sitting between them. This CDR3 reads CSARDLGGYSEQYF. As DNA, the CDR3 is TGCAGTGCTAGAGATCTAGGCGGGTACTCCGAGCAGTACTTC.

This clonotype was observed a handful of times. The chain combines TRBV6-2 or TRBV6-3 with TRBJ2-1, with 9 nucleotides matching TRBD2. CDR1 and CDR2 from the germline V gene are MNHEY and SVGEGT. The CDR3 spans 16 residues. With 2 bases clipped from V and 5 bases from J, the junction kept 7 bases outside the gene matches. CDR3 residues: CASSYVAGGPDNEQFF. CDR3 sequence (DNA): TGTGCCAGCAGTTACGTGGCGGGAGGGCCCGACAATGAGCAGTTCTTC.

V is TRBV29-1 and J is TRBJ2-7; 8 positions match TRBD1. Germline lookup yields CDR1 SQVTM and CDR2 ANQGSEA. Trimming cost V 6 bases and J 2 bases; bases outside gene matches: 12. The CDR3 contains 15 residues. The CDR3, as DNA: TGCAGCGTAGCCAGGGGGCTCGGGAATACCTACGAGCAGTACTTC. Its protein is CSVARGLGNTYEQYF.

This clonotype was found a few times. The chain carries TRBV29-1 and TRBJ1-2; 8 nucleotides agree with TRBD1. CDR3 size: 14 residues. V dropped 3 bases and J dropped 2; count of bases not matched to a gene: 5. Per germline, CDR1 SQVTM and CDR2 ANQGSEA. CDR3 coding DNA: TGCAGCGTTGATGCAACAGGGGGGAACTATGGCTACACCTTC. As protein: CSVDATGGNYGYTF. Complete variable domain (other parts from reference TRBV29-1 and TRBJ1-2): SAVISQKPSRDICQRGTSLTIQCQVDSQVTMMFWYRQQPGQSLTLIATANQGSEATYESGFVIDKFPISRPNLTFSTLTVSNMSPEDSSIYLCSVDATGGNYGYTFGSGTRLTVV.

This sequence joins TRBV6-5 and TRBJ2-1; D is tentatively TRBD1 or TRBD2 (7 bases each). The V gene lost 5 bases and the J gene lost 4 bases, with 15 bases spanning the gap. CDR3 size: 15 residues. CDR1 and CDR2 (germline): MNHEY, SVGAGI. CDR3 sequence reads: CASSAGTAGYNEQFF. CDR3 DNA sequence: TGTGCCAGCAGTGCGGGGACAGCGGGGTACAATGAGCAGTTCTTC.

The V and J genes are TRBV7-2 and TRBJ2-7, with 7 bases matching TRBD2. The V gene end was trimmed by 2 bases and the J gene end by 2 bases; junction bases not matched to a gene: 3. This CDR3 is built from 14 residues. Looked up from germline, CDR1 is SGHTA and CDR2 is FQGNSA. The DNA of the CDR3 is TGTGCCAGCAGCTTACAGCGGGGCCCCTACGAGCAGTACTTC. The encoded protein is CASSLQRGPYEQYF.

About this clonotype itself: A much larger clone differs by one base, so this may be a read error. The chain couples TRBV29-1 to TRBJ2-1; 11 bases are shared with TRBD1. J gave up 7 bases and V 6 bases, and 11 bases lay outside the gene matches. The CDR3 consists of 15 residues. Germline V gene data show CDR1 as SQVTM and CDR2 as ANQGSEA. CDR3 DNA sequence: TGCAGCGTCGATTCGGGACAGGGGGTTTTAAATGAGCAGTTCTTC. Its translation is CSVDSGQGVLNEQFF.

The chain links TRBV7-2 to TRBJ2-3; D might be TRBD2 (5 bases). This CDR3 is built from 16 residues. Trimming took 2 bases from V and 0 from J, leaving 12 bases between them. From germline, CDR1 is SGHTA and CDR2 FQGNSA. The CDR3 nucleotides are TGTGCCAGCAGCTTAACCCGAGGGTTCAGCACAGATACGCAGTATTTT. Encoded protein: CASSLTRGFSTDTQYF.

The V and J genes are TRBV6-1 and TRBJ2-3; TRBD2 agrees at 11 bases. After removal of 6 bases from V and 2 bases from J, the junction contained 10 bases not matched to a gene. The CDR3 is 17 residues long. The germline V gene has CDR1 MNHNS and CDR2 SASEGT. The CDR3 bases are TGTGCCAGCAGGACGCGGGGACTAGCGGCTTCCACAGATACGCAGTATTTT. Its translation: CASRTRGLAASTDTQYF.

The chain employs TRBV20-1 and TRBJ2-5; weak D call: TRBD2 (5 bases). The J call is uncertain, as TRBJ2-7 better fits the DNA end. Germline V gene data show CDR1 as DFQATT and CDR2 as SNEGSKA (reference sequence). The CDR3 runs 12 residues. The CDR3 nucleotides read TGCAGTGCCAGACTATCGGCCTACGAGCAGTACTTC. Translated: CSARLSAYEQYF.

The gene calls are TRBV5-1 and TRBJ2-4; D unclear. CDR1 SGHRS and CDR2 YFSETQ come from the germline V gene. Trimming removed 4 bases from V and 1 base from J, with 9 bases in between. The CDR3 is 14 amino acids. The DNA of the CDR3 is TGCGCCAGCAGCCCTGTCGACGCCAAAAACATTCAGTACTTC. It is translated as CASSPVDAKNIQYF.

The chain combines TRBV20-1 with TRBJ2-1; D is ambiguous. Germline V gene lookup returns CDR1 DFQATT and CDR2 SNEGSKA (reference sequence). CDR3 length: 15 amino acids. V lost 6 bases to trimming and J lost 7 bases, with 22 bases between them. The CDR3 is CSARMVLDSTNEQFF. DNA for the CDR3: TGCAGTGCCCGGATGGTTCTAGACTCGACAAATGAGCAGTTCTTC.

The V gene is TRBV20-1, the J gene TRBJ2-7; D unresolved. With the DNA end fitting TRBJ2-5 better, the J assignment may be wrong. This CDR3 is built from 13 residues. Germline-derived CDR1 and CDR2 are DFQATT and SNEGSKA (reference sequence). CDR3 sequence: CSATPLLVETQYF. Written as DNA, the CDR3 is TGCAGTGCCACACCACTGCTGGTAGAGACCCAGTACTTC.

The CDR3 DNA follows: TGTGCCAGCAGTTCGCCCCGGGGGCCGGACCAGCCCCAGCATTTT. Translated: CASSSPRGPDQPQHF. The rearrangement joins TRBV28 to TRBJ1-5, with TRBD1 as a possible D gene (6 bases). Germline V gene lookup returns CDR1 MDHEN and CDR2 SYDVKM. Trimming shortened V by 4 bases and J by 7 bases, and 17 bases separated the two germline ends. This CDR3 has 15 amino acids.

V gene TRBV20-1 combines with J gene TRBJ2-7, with 7 nucleotides matching TRBD2. The CDR3 is made up of 15 amino acids. Losses at the gene ends were 3 bases for V and 3 bases for J; bases not matched to a gene: 11. CDR1 is DFQATT, CDR2 SNEGSKA, per germline (reference sequence). CDR3 protein: CSARGGVRELYEQYF. The DNA for the CDR3 is TGCAGTGCTAGGGGAGGGGTGCGGGAGCTCTACGAGCAGTACTTC.

The chain has TRBV6-5 and TRBJ2-1; 7 bases align to TRBD2. The germline CDR1 and CDR2 sequences are MNHEY and SVGAGI. The CDR3 loop spans 14 amino acids. V shed 7 bases and J 2 bases; nucleotides not matched to a gene: 5. The CDR3 spells CASTGGGPYNEQFF. CDR3 in DNA: TGTGCCAGCACGGGAGGTGGTCCCTACAATGAGCAGTTCTTC.